Following are 19 T cell receptor beta chains from one sample sequenced in a study of T cell responses to AZD1222 COVID-19 vaccine. TCRdb's copy holds only in-frame clones and misses some; the assay was immunoSEQ multiplex PCR. There are about 97,000 clones in the sample; about 88% occur only once, and 2.5% to 3.5% lies in the top ten. The sample in question was peripheral blood, obtained on day 0 of AZD1222 vaccination. These receptors came from an adult in good health.

CDR3 residues: CASSLLAGSYEQYF. CDR3 nucleotide sequence: TGTGCCAGCAGCTTACTAGCGGGGAGCTACGAGCAGTACTTC. The chain links TRBV7-6 to TRBJ2-7, with TRBD2 identical over 9 bases. This CDR3 contains 14 residues. The germline V gene has CDR1 SGHVS and CDR2 FNYEAQ. V dropped 2 bases and J dropped 3; count of bases not matched to a gene: 2.

V and J are TRBV14 and TRBJ1-2, with D hard to call. Trimming removed 4 bases at V and 7 bases at J, with 13 bases between. This CDR3 spans 13 amino acids. Germline V gene lookup returns CDR1 SGHDN and CDR2 FVKESK. The CDR3 DNA sequence: TGTGCCAGCAGCCCACAGTTCCTCTCTGGCTACACCTTC. Its protein is CASSPQFLSGYTF.

This clone was picked up one time. The chain is built from TRBV12-3 or TRBV12-4 and TRBJ1-2, with 7 bases that match TRBD1. There are 13 residues in the CDR3. The ends lost 5 bases at V and 3 bases at J; junction bases unmatched: 3. CDR3 sequence reads: CASSPGTDYGYTF. Written as DNA, the CDR3 is TGTGCCAGCAGTCCCGGGACAGACTATGGCTACACCTTC.

The chain joins TRBV5-1 to TRBJ2-7; 7 bases align to TRBD1. The CDR3 extends over 15 amino acids. Germline CDR1 and CDR2: SGHRS and YFSETQ. V was pared by 0 bases and J by 4 bases, with 7 bases of the junction left unmatched. Here the CDR3 DNA reads TGCGCCAGCAGCTTGGACCCGGCAGGGGGTTACGAGCAGTACTTC. This translates into CASSLDPAGGYEQYF.

This chain joins TRBV30 and TRBJ2-5; a possible D gene is TRBD2 (6 bases). The CDR3 is 13 amino acids. V dropped 5 bases and J dropped 6 bases, with 16 bases sitting between them. Per germline, CDR1 GTSNPN and CDR2 SVGIG (reference sequence). CDR3 DNA: TGTGCCTGGGCCAGTAGCGGCGGAAAGACCCAGTACTTC. This translates into CAWASSGGKTQYF. The complete variable domain, with remaining parts taken from reference TRBV30 and TRBJ2-5, reads SQTIHQWPATLVQPVGSPLSLECTVEGTSNPNLYWYRQAAGRGLQLLFYSVGIGQISSEVPQNLSASRPQDRQFILSSKKLLLSDSGFYLCAWASSGGKTQYFGPGTRLLVL.

The chain employs TRBV6-4 and TRBJ1-6, with D possibly being TRBD1 (5 bases). The CDR3 is made up of 14 amino acids. Trimming took off 6 bases at V and 5 bases at J, with 11 bases between the two ends. In germline, CDR1 is MRHNA, CDR2 SNTAGT. CDR3 in amino acids: CASSASGHNSPLHF. DNA for the CDR3: TGTGCCAGCAGCGCCTCAGGGCATAATTCACCCCTCCACTTT.

This clone was seen a few times. V is TRBV4-2 and J is TRBJ1-2; D may be TRBD1 (5 bases). Germline-derived CDR1 and CDR2 are LGHNA and YNFKEQ. The ends were cut back, 3 bases at V and 4 bases at J, with 15 bases in the middle. The CDR3 spans 15 residues. The DNA for the CDR3 is TGTGCCAGCAGCCAGGAAGACGGGACGGTCTATGGCTACACCTTC. This encodes CASSQEDGTVYGYTF.

V gene TRBV11-2 combines with J gene TRBJ1-1; D ambiguous. Germline CDR1 and CDR2: SGHAT and FQNNGV. The CDR3 consists of 14 residues. The ends were cut back, 7 bases at V and 1 base at J, with 13 bases in the middle. This CDR3 reads CASTPLMGNTEAFF. The CDR3 DNA reads as TGTGCCAGCACCCCTTTGATGGGGAACACTGAAGCTTTCTTT.

The chain combines TRBV6-5 with TRBJ1-5; 8 bases map to TRBD1. Trimming cost V 2 bases and J 1 base; bases outside gene matches: 1. Germline V gives CDR1 MNHEY, CDR2 SVGAGI. The CDR3 sequence is 15 residues long. CDR3 sequence (DNA): TGTGCCAGCAGTTACGGGACAGGAAGCAATCAGCCCCAGCATTTT. Its protein product is CASSYGTGSNQPQHF.

The chain is built from TRBV28 and TRBJ2-6; D may correspond to TRBD1 or TRBD2 (6 bases each). The V and J ends lost 11 bases and 12 bases respectively, with 23 bases between them. Germline V gene data show CDR1 as MDHEN and CDR2 as SYDVKM. The CDR3 is made up of 14 amino acids. The CDR3: CAARAFRKGGVLTF. In DNA form, the CDR3 reads TGTGCCGCGAGGGCCTTTCGAAAGGGGGGCGTCCTGACTTTC. Complete variable domain (other parts from reference TRBV28 and TRBJ2-6): DVKVTQSSRYLVKRTGEKVFLECVQDMDHENMFWYRQDPGLGLRLIYFSYDVKMKEKGDIPEGYSVSREKKERFSLILESASTNQTSMYLCAARAFRKGGVLTFGAGSRLTVL.

This clone was detected only a few times. The chain has TRBV12-3 or TRBV12-4 and TRBJ1-6; D is unclear. V gave up 8 bases and J gave up 5 bases, with 10 bases separating them. The CDR3 loop spans 13 amino acids. The CDR3: CASSLNNNSPLHF. The CDR3 DNA reads as TGTGCCAGCTCTCTCAATAATAATTCACCCCTCCACTTT.

The chain joins TRBV10-2 to TRBJ2-3, with unresolved D. This CDR3 has 15 residues. Germline V gene sequence: CDR1 WSHSY, CDR2 SAAADI. The V and J ends lost 7 bases and 2 bases respectively, with 16 bases between them. DNA of the CDR3: TGCGCCAGCATCCCAGACGGGCACAACACAGATACGCAGTATTTT. Its translation: CASIPDGHNTDTQYF.

This sequence joins TRBV4-1 and TRBJ2-7; D is possibly TRBD1 or TRBD2 (5 bases each). This CDR3 is built from 16 residues. Germline-derived CDR1 and CDR2 are MGHRA and YSYEKL. V shed 0 bases and J shed 2 bases, with 14 bases lying between them. The CDR3 DNA is TGCGCCAGCAGCCAAGAGAAGTGGGACGCCACCTACGAGCAGTACTTC. The encoded protein is CASSQEKWDATYEQYF.

This chain joins TRBV9 and TRBJ1-3, with unresolved D. The CDR3 spans 13 residues. The germline gives CDR1 SGDLS, CDR2 YYNGEE. V lost 0 bases, J lost 4 bases, and 5 bases lay in between. CDR3 DNA: TGTGCCAGCAGCGTAGACGTGGGAAACACCATATATTTT. It encodes CASSVDVGNTIYF.

The chain has TRBV3-1 (or the pseudogene TRBV3-2) and TRBJ1-2; D uncertain. The V end was cut by 2 bases, the J end by 2 bases, with 6 bases between. CDR1 and CDR2 from the germline V gene are LGHDT and YNNKEL (reference sequence). The CDR3 length is 13 residues. CDR3 sequence reads: CASSQLGNYGYTF. The CDR3 DNA reads as TGTGCCAGCAGCCAACTCGGGAACTATGGCTACACCTTC.

The sample holds one count of this clone. This chain connects TRBV18 to TRBJ2-7; 9 positions match TRBD2. Germline CDR1 KGHSH, CDR2 LQKENI. The CDR3 totals 16 residues. V shed 3 bases, J shed 2 bases, and the junction held 8 bases outside the gene matches. The CDR3 DNA follows: TGTGCCAGCTCACCCACGACAGGGACTAGCCCCTACGAGCAGTACTTC. Amino acids: CASSPTTGTSPYEQYF.

CDR3 region: CASSPDGYSGNTIYF. The CDR3 bases are TGTGCCAGCTCCCCCGATGGATACTCTGGAAACACCATATATTTT. V and J are TRBV18 and TRBJ1-3, with no clear D. The V and J ends lost 6 bases and 0 bases respectively, with 12 bases between them. Germline CDR1 is KGHSH and CDR2 is LQKENI. The CDR3 covers 15 residues.

V usage is TRBV10-2 and J usage is TRBJ2-6; D not resolved. Germline CDR1 and CDR2: WSHSY and SAAADI. This CDR3 spans 15 amino acids. Between the trimmed V and J ends, which lost 3 bases and 0 bases, there was a span of 6 bases. The CDR3 DNA sequence: TGCGCCAGCAGTGACAACTACTCTGGGGCCAACGTCCTGACTTTC. Amino acids: CASSDNYSGANVLTF.

The chain joins TRBV12-3 or TRBV12-4 to TRBJ2-3; D is ambiguous. CDR3 length equals 13 residues. The V end lost 3 bases, the J end lost 0 bases, and 4 bases lay between the germline ends. CDR3 amino acids: CASSLLSTDTQYF. The CDR3 bases are TGTGCCAGCAGTTTGTTGAGCACAGATACGCAGTATTTT.